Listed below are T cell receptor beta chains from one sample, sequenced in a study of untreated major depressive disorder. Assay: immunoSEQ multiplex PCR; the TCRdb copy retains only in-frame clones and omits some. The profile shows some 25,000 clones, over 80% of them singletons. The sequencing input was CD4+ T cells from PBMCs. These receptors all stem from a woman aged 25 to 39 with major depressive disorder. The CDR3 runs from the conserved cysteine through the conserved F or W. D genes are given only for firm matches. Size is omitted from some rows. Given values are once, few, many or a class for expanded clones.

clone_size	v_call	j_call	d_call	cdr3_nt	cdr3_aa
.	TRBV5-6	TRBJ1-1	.	TGTGCCAGCAGCCTAATGGCAGTTGAAGCTTTCTTT	CASSLMAVEAFF
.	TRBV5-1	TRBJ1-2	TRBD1	TGCGCCAGCAGCTTAGGAACGGGACAGATCTATGGCTACACCTTC	CASSLGTGQIYGYTF
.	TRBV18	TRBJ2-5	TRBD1	TGTGCCAGCTCACTTGGACAGGAAGAGACCCAGTACTTC	CASSLGQEETQYF
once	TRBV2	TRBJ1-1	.	TGTGCCAGCATGAAGGAGGGGAACACTGAAGCTTTCTTT	CASMKEGNTEAFF
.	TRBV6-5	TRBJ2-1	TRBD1	TGTGCCAGCAGTCGACAGGGGCATGAGCAGTTCTTC	CASSRQGHEQFF
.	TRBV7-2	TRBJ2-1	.	TGTGCCAGCAGCTTAGAAGGCAGCGGGTCATACAATGAGCAGTTCTTC	CASSLEGSGSYNEQFF
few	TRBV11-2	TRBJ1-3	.	TGTGCCAGCAGCTCTTCTGGCACCATATATTTT	CASSSSGTIYF
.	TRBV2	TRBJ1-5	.	TGTGCCAGCACGACAGACGACAATCAGCCCCAGCATTTT	CASTTDDNQPQHF
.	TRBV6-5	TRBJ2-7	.	TGTGCCAGCAGTCGACTTGCCCGGGGCTCCTACGAGCAGTACTTC	CASSRLARGSYEQYF
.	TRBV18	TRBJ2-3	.	TGTGCCAGCTCACCAAGGACCGGGACCACAGATACGCAGTATTTT	CASSPRTGTTDTQYF
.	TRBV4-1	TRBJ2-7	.	TGCGCCAGCAGCCAAGATCCGGCTGATTCAACCTACGAGCAGTACTTC	CASSQDPADSTYEQYF
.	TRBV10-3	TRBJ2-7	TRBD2	TGTGCCTCGCATAGCGGGAGTCCTCCCGAGCAGTACTTC	CASHSGSPPEQYF
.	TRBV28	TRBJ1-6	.	TGTGCCAGCAGTTACGGGGACGGCCACTCTTCACCCCTCCACTTT	CASSYGDGHSSPLHF
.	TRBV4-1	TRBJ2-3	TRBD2	TGCGCCAGCAGCCCTCTTAGCGGGGAGGGGACGCAGTATTTT	CASSPLSGEGTQYF
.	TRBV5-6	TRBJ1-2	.	TGTGCCAGCAGCCCGGTGTTGGTTTACTATGGCTACACCTTC	CASSPVLVYYGYTF
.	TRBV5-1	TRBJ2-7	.	TGCGCCAGCACCCTCAACGCCTACGAGCAGTACTTC	CASTLNAYEQYF
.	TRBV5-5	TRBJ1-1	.	TGTGCCAGCAGCTTTTCGGGGGGCGGAGGAACTGAAGCTTTCTTT	CASSFSGGGGTEAFF
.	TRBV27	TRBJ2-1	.	TGTGCCAGCAGTTTGGAAGGCGGGCGCTCCTACAATGAGCAGTTCTTC	CASSLEGGRSYNEQFF
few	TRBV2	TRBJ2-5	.	TGTGCCAGCAGTGAAGCGGCCCTCAGACAAGAGACCCAGTACTTC	CASSEAALRQETQYF
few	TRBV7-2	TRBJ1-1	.	TGTGCCAGCAGCCCTCCAGTTCAGGGTGTAGCTTTCTTT	CASSPPVQGVAFF
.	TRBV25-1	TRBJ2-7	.	TGTGCCAGCAGTGCACACTTCGAGCAGTACTTC	CASSAHFEQYF
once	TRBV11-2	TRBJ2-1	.	TGTGCCAGCAGCTTAGGGAGCCGGGGCTTGATCTTC	CASSLGSRGLIF
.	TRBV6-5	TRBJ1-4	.	TGTGCCAGCAGTTACTCGTACCGGAATGAAAAACTGTTTTTT	CASSYSYRNEKLFF
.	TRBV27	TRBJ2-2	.	TGTGCCAGCAGTTTGGCGCTTATAACCGGGGAGCTGTTTTTT	CASSLALITGELFF
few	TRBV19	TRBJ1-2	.	TGTGCCAGTAGTATGGACCGAGACTATGGCTACACCTTC	CASSMDRDYGYTF
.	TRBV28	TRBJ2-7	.	TGTGCCAGCAGCCCTAACGGGGTCCACGAGCAGTACTTC	CASSPNGVHEQYF